What follows are 30 T cell receptor beta chains derived from one specimen sequenced in a study of blood T cell repertoires in COVID-19. Sequencing was performed with immunoSEQ multiplex PCR; in TCRdb, only in-frame clones are kept and a portion is missing. This table has about 400,000 clones, roughly 88% appearing once. Sequencing input: PBMCs or T cells enriched from blood (not recorded which). The origin of the receptors is a woman aged 40 to 50 with acute COVID-19.

The chain has TRBV6-5 and TRBJ1-6; D possibly corresponds to TRBD1 (6 bases). The ends were cut back, 0 bases at V and 7 bases at J, with 13 bases in the middle. Germline V gives CDR1 MNHEY, CDR2 SVGAGI. The CDR3 consists of 16 residues. The CDR3 loop reads CASSYSPSRGNSPLHF. The DNA of the CDR3 is TGTGCCAGCAGTTACTCCCCTAGCAGGGGCAATTCACCCCTCCACTTT.

This clone came up a few times. The chain links TRBV7-9 to TRBJ1-4; D unresolved. The CDR3 contains 14 residues. Germline V gene data show CDR1 as SEHNR and CDR2 as FQNEAQ (reference sequence). Trimming took off 4 bases at V and 7 bases at J, with 13 bases between the two ends. CDR3 sequence (DNA): TGTGCCAGCAGCTCCAACTTCCCTGGTGAAAAACTGTTTTTT. Amino acids: CASSSNFPGEKLFF.

The chain couples TRBV2 to TRBJ2-7; 9 bases fit TRBD1. CDR3 length equals 12 residues. With V trimmed by 7 bases and J by 7 bases, 5 bases remained unmatched. Germline-derived CDR1 and CDR2 are SNHLY and FYNNEI. The CDR3 loop is CASIGQGREQYF. The CDR3 DNA reads TGTGCCAGCATCGGACAGGGGAGGGAGCAGTACTTC.

V and J are TRBV9 and TRBJ1-1; perhaps TRBD1 as D (6 bases). The CDR3 is 16 residues long. Germline loops: CDR1 SGDLS, CDR2 YYNGEE. With 4 bases removed from V and 1 base from J, the gap between germline ends came to 17 bases. CDR3 DNA sequence: TGTGCCAGCAGCCCGGGGGGCACTTCAAAGAACACTGAAGCTTTCTTT. Its translation is CASSPGGTSKNTEAFF.

The chain combines TRBV25-1 with TRBJ2-2, with D unclear. The V gene lost 7 bases and the J gene lost 3 bases, with 6 bases spanning the gap. The CDR3 runs 12 residues. The V gene's germline CDR1 is MGHDK and CDR2 SYGVNS. This chain's CDR3 is CASIGDTGELFF. CDR3 DNA sequence: TGTGCCAGCATTGGAGACACCGGGGAGCTGTTTTTT.

The CDR3 bases are TGTGCCAGCAGCCGAGCAGGACAGTTTTATAATTCACCCCTCCACTTT. Its protein is CASSRAGQFYNSPLHF. This chain connects TRBV5-8 to TRBJ1-6, with a possible D match to TRBD1 (6 bases). The V and J ends lost 4 bases and 4 bases respectively, with 15 bases between them. The germline V gene has CDR1 SGHTS and CDR2 YDEGEE. The CDR3 consists of 16 residues.

This clone was counted a single time. The chain employs TRBV6-5 and TRBJ2-3; 8 bases align to TRBD2. Germline CDR1 reads MNHEY; CDR2 reads SVGAGI. The CDR3 runs 15 residues. V trimming: 5 bases; J trimming: 2 bases; junction bases outside the gene matches: 6. CDR3 sequence: CASSQGGGPTDTQYF. The CDR3 region has the DNA TGTGCCAGCAGTCAGGGCGGGGGGCCCACAGATACGCAGTATTTT.

This clone was seen a single time. The J gene is TRBJ2-7, the V gene TRBV6-1; 8 positions agree with TRBD1. The V segment lost 0 bases and the J segment 3 bases; nucleotides outside the gene matches: 4. This CDR3 contains 15 residues. Germline V gene sequence: CDR1 MNHNS, CDR2 SASEGT. The CDR3 spells CASSEAAGGYYEQYF. For the CDR3, the DNA is TGTGCCAGCAGTGAAGCGGCAGGGGGCTACTACGAGCAGTACTTC.

V usage is TRBV4-2 and J usage is TRBJ2-5, with a tentative D call TRBD2 (5 bases). CDR1 is LGHNA and CDR2 is YNFKEQ in the germline V gene. Between the trimmed V and J ends, which lost 4 bases and 0 bases, there was a span of 6 bases. There are 13 residues in the CDR3. The CDR3 coding sequence is TGTGCCAGCAGCCCGGGGTACCAAGAGACCCAGTACTTC. It is translated as CASSPGYQETQYF.

Only one count was recorded for this clone. The sample has other DNA sequences that encode this CDR3 too. This chain joins TRBV19 and TRBJ1-5; 8 bases align to TRBD1. Germline-derived CDR1 and CDR2 are LNHDA and SQIVND (reference sequence). Trimming at V came to 9 bases and at J to 2 bases, leaving 6 bases not matched to a gene. The CDR3 runs to 14 residues. CDR3 sequence reads: CASSGTGGNQPQHF. The CDR3 DNA reads TGTGCCAGCTCCGGGACAGGAGGCAATCAGCCCCAGCATTTT.

The chain employs TRBV7-9 and TRBJ2-5; TRBD2 matches 11 bases. The V and J ends lost 5 bases and 4 bases, in that order; junction bases with no gene match: 3. Germline V gene lookup returns CDR1 SEHNR and CDR2 FQNEAQ (reference sequence). This CDR3 region has 14 residues. CDR3 nucleotides: TGTGCCAGCAGCCCCGGGACTAGCGGAGAGACCCAGTACTTC. Its protein is CASSPGTSGETQYF.

This chain joins TRBV2 and TRBJ1-2; unclear D gene. This CDR3 comprises 11 residues. Germline CDR1 is SNHLY and CDR2 is FYNNEI. Trimming removed 1 base at V and 7 bases at J, with 4 bases between. The chain's CDR3 is CASSEGGGYTF. The CDR3 nucleotides read TGTGCCAGCAGTGAAGGAGGTGGCTACACCTTC.

J is TRBJ1-2 and V is TRBV2; 7 bases line up with TRBD1. This CDR3 has 15 amino acids. Germline loops: CDR1 SNHLY, CDR2 FYNNEI. With V trimmed by 6 bases and J by 2 bases, 9 bases remained unmatched. The CDR3: CASSSGTVPNYGYTF. In DNA form, the CDR3 reads TGTGCCAGCAGCTCGGGGACAGTCCCAAACTATGGCTACACCTTC.

The chain carries TRBV9 and TRBJ1-2, with D perhaps TRBD1 (5 bases). Germline V gives CDR1 SGDLS, CDR2 YYNGEE. V was cut by 0 bases and J by 6 bases, with 15 bases left in between. The CDR3 runs to 15 residues. The CDR3 DNA reads TGTGCCAGCAGCGTAGATCCAGGGTTCACCCATGGCTACACCTTC. As protein: CASSVDPGFTHGYTF.

As to this clone: Other DNA sequences in this specimen translate into the identical CDR3. The chain links TRBV7-9 to TRBJ2-7; 8 nucleotides line up with TRBD2. CDR3 length: 14 amino acids. Germline CDR1 and CDR2: SEHNR and FQNEAQ (reference sequence). After removal of 2 bases from V and 4 bases from J, the junction contained 4 bases not matched to a gene. CDR3 sequence: CASSLRGGPYEQYF. The CDR3 DNA reads TGTGCCAGCAGCTTACGGGGGGGCCCGTACGAGCAGTACTTC.

The rearrangement links TRBV5-1 to TRBJ1-6; 12 nucleotides line up with TRBD1. V lost 4 bases and J lost 7; bases outside the gene matches: 9. The CDR3 spans 17 residues. CDR1 and CDR2 from the germline V gene are SGHRS and YFSETQ. The CDR3 coding sequence is TGCGCCAGCAGCCTGGGACAGGGGGCACCAGCCAATTCACCCCTCCACTTT. Translation gives CASSLGQGAPANSPLHF.

The chain couples TRBV7-9 to TRBJ1-1, with a tentative D call TRBD1 (5 bases). Trimming took 6 bases from V and 5 from J, leaving 13 bases between them. Germline CDR1 SEHNR, CDR2 FQNEAQ (reference sequence). The CDR3 sequence is 13 residues long. The DNA for the CDR3 is TGTGCCAGCAGGGTGGGAGGGGAGACTGAAGCTTTCTTT. It translates to CASRVGGETEAFF.

The CDR3 region is CASSLATANQPQHF. CDR3 nucleotides: TGTGCCAGCAGCTTAGCGACAGCCAATCAGCCCCAGCATTTT. The chain has TRBV7-2 and TRBJ1-5; weak D call: TRBD1 (5 bases). Trimming took off 0 bases at V and 3 bases at J, with 6 bases between the two ends. Germline CDR1 reads SGHTA; CDR2 reads FQGNSA. The CDR3 runs 14 residues.

The gene calls are TRBV6-1 and TRBJ1-5, with 8 bases aligning to TRBD1. The germline CDR1 and CDR2 sequences are MNHNS and SASEGT. V dropped 0 bases and J dropped 2; count of bases not matched to a gene: 9. This CDR3 has 18 residues. The CDR3 sequence is CASSEARAGGAGNQPQHF. The CDR3 DNA follows: TGTGCCAGCAGTGAAGCGCGGGCAGGGGGCGCCGGCAATCAGCCCCAGCATTTT.

The chain couples TRBV3-1 (or the pseudogene TRBV3-2) to TRBJ2-3; possibly TRBD1 for D (6 bases). Germline V gene data show CDR1 as LGHDT and CDR2 as YNNKEL (reference sequence). V lost 7 bases and J lost 4, with 18 bases in between. CDR3 length: 15 residues. The CDR3 DNA follows: TGTGCCAGCAACCAGGGCAGGGGAGCCCCAGATACGCAGTATTTT. It codes for CASNQGRGAPDTQYF.

The genes are TRBV3-1 (or the pseudogene TRBV3-2) and TRBJ2-2, with TRBD1 matching over 7 bases. Germline trimming cut 4 bases from V and 4 bases from J; bases unmatched to any gene: 9. Germline V lookup: CDR1 LGHDT, CDR2 YNNKEL (reference sequence). This CDR3 spans 16 amino acids. CDR3 DNA sequence: TGTGCCAGCAGCCCCGGACAGGCCAAGAGCACCGGGGAGCTGTTTTTT. This encodes CASSPGQAKSTGELFF.

This chain links TRBV6-2 or TRBV6-3 with TRBJ1-5; TRBD1 aligns across 9 bases. Germline CDR1 reads MNHEY; CDR2 reads SVGEGT. The CDR3 covers 15 residues. The trim removed 5 bases at V and 7 bases at J, leaving 9 bases unmatched. CDR3 region: CASSDDRGSGQPQHF. In DNA, the CDR3 is TGTGCCAGCAGTGACGACAGGGGGAGCGGACAGCCCCAGCATTTT.

The chain links TRBV29-1 to TRBJ1-1, with a possible D match to TRBD1 (5 bases). CDR1 is SQVTM and CDR2 is ANQGSEA in the germline V gene. The CDR3 loop spans 12 amino acids. The V and J ends lost 7 bases and 7 bases respectively, with 16 bases between them. The CDR3 is CSAERQGVEAFF. In DNA, the CDR3 is TGCAGCGCCGAAAGACAAGGGGTTGAAGCTTTCTTT. The full variable domain, rest sourced from reference TRBV29-1 and TRBJ1-1, is SAVISQKPSRDICQRGTSLTIQCQVDSQVTMMFWYRQQPGQSLTLIATANQGSEATYESGFVIDKFPISRPNLTFSTLTVSNMSPEDSSIYLCSAERQGVEAFFGQGTRLTVV.

The rearrangement joins TRBV19 to TRBJ2-2; 8 positions match TRBD1. After removal of 5 bases from V and 5 bases from J, the junction contained 10 bases not matched to a gene. Germline assignment: CDR1 LNHDA and CDR2 SQIVND (reference sequence). CDR3 length equals 16 residues. CDR3 in DNA: TGTGCCAGTAGTCCTAACCAGGGGGCAAGGACCGGGGAGCTGTTTTTT. Residues: CASSPNQGARTGELFF. Together with reference TRBV19 and TRBJ2-2, the CDR3 gives the full variable domain: DGGITQSPKYLFRKEGQNVTLSCEQNLNHDAMYWYRQDPGQGLRLIYYSQIVNDFQKGDIAEGYSVSREKKESFPLTVTSAQKNPTAFYLCASSPNQGARTGELFFGEGSRLTVL.

The gene calls are TRBV6-1 and TRBJ1-1; unclear D gene. The CDR3 totals 14 residues. With 1 base removed from V and 2 bases from J, the gap between germline ends came to 8 bases. Germline V lookup: CDR1 MNHNS, CDR2 SASEGT. DNA of the CDR3: TGTGCCAGCAGTGAAGAACAGATAAACACTGAAGCTTTCTTT. This codes for CASSEEQINTEAFF.

J is TRBJ1-2 and V is TRBV29-1; D is ambiguous. Germline V gene data show CDR1 as SQVTM and CDR2 as ANQGSEA. The CDR3 loop spans 13 amino acids. V shed 7 bases and J shed 3 bases, with 15 bases lying between them. CDR3 sequence reads: CSARGWGDYGYTF. CDR3 DNA: TGCAGCGCCCGAGGGTGGGGAGACTATGGCTACACCTTC.

The chain carries TRBV9 and TRBJ1-2; D possibly corresponds to TRBD1 (5 bases). The CDR3 runs to 14 residues. Trimming left V 2 bases short and J 4 bases short, with 12 bases between. Per the germline V gene, CDR1 is SGDLS and CDR2 is YYNGEE. The CDR3 loop is CASSVEIQGYGYTF. In DNA, the CDR3 is TGTGCCAGCAGCGTGGAGATCCAGGGCTATGGCTACACCTTC.

The chain recombines TRBV19 with TRBJ2-7, with 9 bases aligning to TRBD1. The germline gives CDR1 LNHDA, CDR2 SQIVND (reference sequence). V shed 9 bases and J 3 bases; nucleotides not matched to a gene: 6. The CDR3 has 13 amino acids. The CDR3 DNA reads TGTGCCAGGGGTATGGGACAGGGCTACGAGCAGTACTTC. It encodes CARGMGQGYEQYF.

This clone occurred once. V usage is TRBV7-7 and J usage is TRBJ2-1; 8 bases are shared with TRBD2. This CDR3 region has 13 residues. J gave up 11 bases and V 6 bases, and 9 bases lay outside the gene matches. The germline gives CDR1 SSHAT, CDR2 FNYEAQ (reference sequence). CDR3 protein: CASSSGLVAQQFF. In nucleotides, the CDR3 is TGTGCCAGCAGTTCGGGACTAGTCGCGCAGCAGTTCTTC.

The genes are TRBV21-1 and TRBJ2-2; the table's TRBD2 call for D was not verified on the DNA. TRBV21-1 is listed as a pseudogene. This CDR3 comprises 18 residues. The chain's CDR3 is CASSLNRTSSSDTGELFF. CDR3 sequence (DNA): TGTGCCAGCAGCTTGAATAGGACTAGCAGTTCTGACACCGGGGAGCTGTTTTTT.